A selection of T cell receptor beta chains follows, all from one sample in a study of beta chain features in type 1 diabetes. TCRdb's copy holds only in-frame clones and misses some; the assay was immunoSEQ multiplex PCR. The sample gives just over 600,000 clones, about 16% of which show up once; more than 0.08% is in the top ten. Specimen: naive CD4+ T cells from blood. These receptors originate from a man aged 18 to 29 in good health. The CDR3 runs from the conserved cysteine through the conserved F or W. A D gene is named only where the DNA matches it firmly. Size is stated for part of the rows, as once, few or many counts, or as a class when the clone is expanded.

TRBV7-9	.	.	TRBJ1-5	TGTGCCAGCAGCACCGGGCAGGGACGCAATCAGCCCCAGCATTTT	CASSTGQGRNQPQHF
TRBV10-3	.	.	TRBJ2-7	TGTGCCATCAGTGACACTAAATCGTACGAGCAGTACTTC	CAISDTKSYEQYF
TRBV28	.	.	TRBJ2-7	TGTGCCAGCAGTTTAGGGAGTGGCTACGAGCAGTACTTC	CASSLGSGYEQYF
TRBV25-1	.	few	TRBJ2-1	TGTGCCAGCAGTGGCCTTGAGGGGAGGCAGGTATACAATGAGCAGTTCTTC	CASSGLEGRQVYNEQFF
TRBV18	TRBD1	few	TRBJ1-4	TGTGCCAGCTCACCAGACAGGGGTGAAAAACTGTTTTTT	CASSPDRGEKLFF
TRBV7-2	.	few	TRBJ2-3	TGTGCCAGCAGCCAGCGAAGCACAGATACGCAGTATTTT	CASSQRSTDTQYF
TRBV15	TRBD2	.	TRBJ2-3	TGTGCCACCAGCAGACCGGGAAAGATTAGCGGGAGCACAGATACGCAGTATTTT	CATSRPGKISGSTDTQYF
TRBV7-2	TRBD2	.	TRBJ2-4	TGTGCCAGCAGCCTAAGAGCGGGAGAAGTCGAGGGACAGTACTTC	CASSLRAGEVEGQYF
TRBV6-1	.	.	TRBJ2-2	TGTGCCAGCAGCCTACCTTCTGTCCCCGGGGAGCTGTTTTTT	CASSLPSVPGELFF
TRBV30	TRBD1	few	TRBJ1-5	TGTGCCTGGAGTGCGACAGGGGGCCCCCGGCAATATCAGCCCCAGCATTTT	CAWSATGGPRQYQPQHF
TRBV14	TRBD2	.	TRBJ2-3	TGTGCCAGCAGCCAACAGGGTTTCGGCGGGAGGGCAAATACGCAGTATTTT	CASSQQGFGGRANTQYF
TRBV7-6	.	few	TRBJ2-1	TGTGCCAGCAGCAAGGGACAAGGATTTTACAATGAGCAGTTCTTC	CASSKGQGFYNEQFF
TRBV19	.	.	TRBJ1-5	TGTGCCAGTAGTATATTGGGCATTGGCTATCAGCCCCAGCATTTT	CASSILGIGYQPQHF
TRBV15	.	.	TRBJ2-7	TGTGCCACCAGCAGAGCCCTGACTAGTGGCGAGCAGTACTTC	CATSRALTSGEQYF
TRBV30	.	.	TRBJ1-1	TGTGCCTGGAGTCCCATTAACACTGAAGCTTTCTTT	CAWSPINTEAFF
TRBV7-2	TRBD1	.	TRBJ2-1	TGTGCCAGCAGCTCAGGACAGGGGATTAGCTACAATGAGCAGTTCTTC	CASSSGQGISYNEQFF
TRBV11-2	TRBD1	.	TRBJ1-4	TGTGCCAGCAGCCGACAGGGGCACAATGAAAAACTGTTTTTT	CASSRQGHNEKLFF
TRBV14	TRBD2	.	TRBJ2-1	TGTGCCAGCAGCCAAGATAGGACTAGCGGGAGAAGGGATGAGCAGTTCTTC	CASSQDRTSGRRDEQFF
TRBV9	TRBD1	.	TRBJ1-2	TGTGCCAGCAGCGCCAGCGGACAGGGGGCTAACTATGGCTACACCTTC	CASSASGQGANYGYTF
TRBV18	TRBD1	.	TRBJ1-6	TGTGCCAGCTCAAAAGTAATACAGGGGAAGACTTCACCCCTCCACTTT	CASSKVIQGKTSPLHF
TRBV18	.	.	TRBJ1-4	TGTGCCAGCTCACGGCCTAGTGAAAAACGGTTTTTT	CASSRPSEKRFF
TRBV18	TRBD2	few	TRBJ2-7	TGTGCCAGCTCACCACTTTCAGGAATCCGGACTAGCGGGAGTGGGGGCGAGCAGTACTTC	CASSPLSGIRTSGSGGEQYF
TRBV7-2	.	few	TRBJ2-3	TGTGCCAGCAGCCGACCCCCCCGGACTGGCGCCACAGATACGCAGTATTTT	CASSRPPRTGATDTQYF
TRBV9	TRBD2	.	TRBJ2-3	TGTGCCAGCAGCGTAGGTAATAGCGGGCCCACAGATACGCAGTATTTT	CASSVGNSGPTDTQYF
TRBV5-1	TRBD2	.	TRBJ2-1	TGCGCCAGCAGCACAGGGACTAGCGGCTACAATGAGCAGTTCTTC	CASSTGTSGYNEQFF
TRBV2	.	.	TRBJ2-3	TGTGCCAGCAGTGTAGAGGTCCAGAGCGATACGCAGTATTTT	CASSVEVQSDTQYF
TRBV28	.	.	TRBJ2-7	TGTGCCAGTCGGCAGGGACACGAGCAGTACTTC	CASRQGHEQYF
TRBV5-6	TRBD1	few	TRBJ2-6	TGTGCCAGCAGGAAGGGACAGGTCATCTCTGGGGCCAACGTCCTGACTTTC	CASRKGQVISGANVLTF
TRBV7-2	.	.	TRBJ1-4	TGTGCCAGCAGCTTAGACAGGGTCAGTGAAAAACTGTTTTTT	CASSLDRVSEKLFF
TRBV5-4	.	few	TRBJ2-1	TGTGCCAGCAGCTTGGGGGTAGCTACTAACAATGAGCAGTTCTTC	CASSLGVATNNEQFF
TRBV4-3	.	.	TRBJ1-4	TGCGCCAGCAGCCAAGATGGGTGGAGAGGGGGAGCAAGAGAAAAACTGTTTTTT	CASSQDGWRGGAREKLFF
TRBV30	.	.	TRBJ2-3	TGTGCCTGGAGACGAAACGGGGCTGGCCCAGATACGCAGTATTTT	CAWRRNGAGPDTQYF
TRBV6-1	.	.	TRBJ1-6	TGTGCCAGCAGTGATCAACGCTCCTATAATTCACCCCTCCACTTT	CASSDQRSYNSPLHF
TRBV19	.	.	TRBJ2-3	TGTGCCACCCTACCCAGGGGCCGGAGGGGGACAGATACGCAGTATTTT	CATLPRGRRGTDTQYF
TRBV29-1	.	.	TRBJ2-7	TGCAGCGTTGGGCAGTCCTACGAGCAGTACTTC	CSVGQSYEQYF
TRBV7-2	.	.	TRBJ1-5	TGTGCCAGCAGCTTAACGGCTGACCCCCGTCCCCAGCATTTT	CASSLTADPRPQHF
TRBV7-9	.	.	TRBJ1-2	TGTGCCAGCAGCTTAGTCTCATCTGAAGGCTACACCTTC	CASSLVSSEGYTF
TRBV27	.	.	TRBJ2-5	TGTGCCAGCACTACCCGCACTGCGGGTGGGGAGACCCAGTACTTC	CASTTRTAGGETQYF
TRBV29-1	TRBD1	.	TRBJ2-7	TGCAGCGTTGGTCGAGGGACAGGGGGCCCCGCGTACGAGCAGTACTTC	CSVGRGTGGPAYEQYF
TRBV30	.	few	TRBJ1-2	TGTGCCTGGAGTTCCAAGCCGGCGGCGTGGGGCTACACCTTC	CAWSSKPAAWGYTF
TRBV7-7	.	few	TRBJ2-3	TGTGCTAGCAGCTCCAGACAGACAGATACGCAGTATTTT	CASSSRQTDTQYF
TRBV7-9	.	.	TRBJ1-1	TGTGCCAGCTGTTTCGGGGGGTTGACTGAAGCTTTCTTT	CASCFGGLTEAFF
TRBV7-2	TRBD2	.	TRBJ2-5	TGTGCCAGCAGCTTCCGTCGAGCGGGGGCTCAAGAGACCCAGTACTTC	CASSFRRAGAQETQYF
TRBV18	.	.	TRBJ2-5	TGTGCCAGCTCACCACGTGGGGGCGCGGGGGAGACCCAGTACTTC	CASSPRGGAGETQYF
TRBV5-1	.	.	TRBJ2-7	TGCGCCAGCAGCTCGACCTCCTACGAGCAGTACTTC	CASSSTSYEQYF
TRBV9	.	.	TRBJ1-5	TGTGCCAGCAGCGGCGGCTTGGGACGAGATCAGCCCCAGCATTTT	CASSGGLGRDQPQHF
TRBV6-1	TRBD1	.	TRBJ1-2	TGTGCCAGCAGTACCGGGACAGGGTATTTTGGCTACACCTTC	CASSTGTGYFGYTF